The 26 T cell receptor beta chains below all came from one sample that was sequenced in a study of blood T cell repertoires in COVID-19. Measured with immunoSEQ multiplex PCR; TCRdb has only the in-frame clones, and not every one. The sample has some 99,000 clones; more than 80% are singletons. Material for sequencing was peripheral blood. These receptors all come from a human donor in a cohort sampled during active COVID-19.

The chain has TRBV11-1 and TRBJ1-1, with a weak D call TRBD1 (5 bases). CDR1 and CDR2 from the germline V gene are SGHAT and FQDESV (reference sequence). This CDR3 region has 13 residues. V was trimmed by 6 bases and J by 1 base, leaving 9 bases between them. The chain's CDR3 is CASSIDRNTEAFF. The CDR3 region has the DNA TGTGCCAGCAGTATTGACAGGAACACTGAAGCTTTCTTT. Filled out from reference TRBV11-1 and TRBJ1-1, the complete variable domain reads EAEVAQSPRYKITEKSQAVAFWCDPISGHATLYWYRQILGQGPELLVQFQDESVVDDSQLPKDRFSAERLKGVDSTLKIQPAELGDSAMYLCASSIDRNTEAFFGQGTRLTVV.

V gene TRBV6-5 combines with J gene TRBJ1-2; 10 bases map to TRBD1. Germline CDR1 reads MNHEY; CDR2 reads SVGAGI. The V and J ends lost 6 bases and 5 bases, in that order; junction bases with no gene match: 9. The CDR3 runs 15 residues. In DNA form, the CDR3 reads TGTGCCAGCAGACTTGGACAGGGGGGGTGGTATGGCTACACCTTC. Amino acids: CASRLGQGGWYGYTF.

This sequence joins TRBV7-9 and TRBJ2-1; D is undetermined. This CDR3 spans 13 amino acids. The germline gives CDR1 SEHNR, CDR2 FQNEAQ (reference sequence). V lost 5 bases and J lost 10, with 15 bases in between. This chain's CDR3 is CASSPNSLSEQFF. The CDR3 nucleotides are TGTGCCAGCAGCCCAAACTCTCTCTCGGAGCAGTTCTTC. The whole variable domain, filled in from reference TRBV7-9 and TRBJ2-1, reads DTGVSQNPRHKITKRGQNVTFRCDPISEHNRLYWYRQTLGQGPEFLTYFQNEAQLEKSRLLSDRFSAERPKGSFSTLEIQRTEQGDSAMYLCASSPNSLSEQFFGPGTRLTVL.

This chain uses TRBV6-5 with TRBJ2-5; TRBD2 is a possible D gene (6 bases). V was pared by 6 bases and J by 1 base, with 15 bases between. Germline V lookup: CDR1 MNHEY, CDR2 SVGAGI. The CDR3 is 15 residues long. CDR3 DNA sequence: TGTGCCAGCAGCCTAAATTTCGGGGGCCAAGAGACCCAGTACTTC. The encoded protein is CASSLNFGGQETQYF.

The rearrangement joins TRBV19 to TRBJ1-5; tentatively, D is TRBD1 (6 bases). Germline CDR1 is LNHDA and CDR2 is SQIVND (reference sequence). Trimming pared 6 bases from V and 5 bases from J, leaving 14 bases between. The CDR3 totals 14 residues. The CDR3 DNA is TGTGCCAGTAGCAACAGGGTTTTCGATCAGCCCCAGCATTTT. This codes for CASSNRVFDQPQHF.

The gene calls are TRBV29-1 and TRBJ1-2, with D tentatively TRBD1 (6 bases). Trimming removed 6 bases at V and 5 bases at J, with 19 bases between. The length of the CDR3 is 14 residues. The germline gives CDR1 SQVTM, CDR2 ANQGSEA. CDR3 bases: TGCAGCGTCGAGACCCCTCAGGGGCGGTATGGCTACACCTTC. Protein: CSVETPQGRYGYTF.

The chain uses TRBV19 and TRBJ1-2, with 7 bases matching TRBD1. Germline V gives CDR1 LNHDA, CDR2 SQIVND (reference sequence). J gave up 3 bases and V 4 bases, and 8 bases lay outside the gene matches. The CDR3 contains 15 residues. The CDR3 bases are TGTGCCAGTAGTACACAGGGGACACGGGACTATGGCTACACCTTC. Its protein product is CASSTQGTRDYGYTF.

V gene TRBV7-3 combines with J gene TRBJ2-2, with a possible D match to TRBD2 (5 bases). The CDR3 loop spans 13 amino acids. Trimming shortened V by 5 bases and J by 8 bases, and 12 bases separated the two germline ends. From germline, CDR1 is SGHTA and CDR2 FQGTGA. The CDR3 sequence: CASSPSPGGELFF. The CDR3, as DNA: TGTGCCAGCAGCCCTTCTCCGGGAGGGGAGCTGTTTTTT.

Only one count was recorded for this clone. The rearrangement joins TRBV19 to TRBJ2-2; 8 bases map to TRBD1. Trimming at V came to 1 base and at J to 4 bases, leaving 2 bases not matched to a gene. The germline V gene has CDR1 LNHDA and CDR2 SQIVND (reference sequence). There are 15 residues in the CDR3. CDR3 in amino acids: CASSIGDRFTGELFF. CDR3 bases: TGTGCCAGTAGTATAGGGGACAGGTTCACCGGGGAGCTGTTTTTT.

V usage is TRBV5-4 and J usage is TRBJ1-1, with D tentatively TRBD1 (6 bases). This CDR3 has 16 residues. Germline CDR1 is SGHNT and CDR2 is YYREEE (reference sequence). Trimming shortened V by 4 bases and J by 1 base, and 17 bases separated the two germline ends. CDR3: CASSTEQGWRNTEAFF. The CDR3 DNA reads TGTGCCAGCAGCACCGAACAGGGATGGAGGAACACTGAAGCTTTCTTT.

The chain has TRBV7-2 and TRBJ2-7, with D unresolved. Deletions cut 0 bases from V and 5 bases from J, with 11 bases between. The CDR3 loop spans 14 amino acids. Germline loops: CDR1 SGHTA, CDR2 FQGNSA. CDR3: CASSLALPRDEQYF. The CDR3 nucleotides read TGTGCCAGCAGCTTAGCCCTCCCTCGCGACGAGCAGTACTTC.

The chain links TRBV5-8 to TRBJ2-7, with D possibly being TRBD1 (5 bases). Deletions cut 0 bases from V and 6 bases from J, with 19 bases between. Germline CDR1 is SGHTS and CDR2 is YDEGEE. This CDR3 has 16 amino acids. Here the CDR3 reads CASSLGRRSTVGEQYF. CDR3 coding DNA: TGTGCCAGCAGCTTGGGGCGCAGGTCGACAGTCGGCGAGCAGTACTTC. The full variable domain, completed using reference TRBV5-8 and TRBJ2-7, is EAGVTQSPTHLIKTRGQQATLRCSPISGHTSVYWYQQALGLGLQFLLWYDEGEERNRGNFPPRFSGRQFPNYSSELNVNALELEDSALYLCASSLGRRSTVGEQYFGPGTRLTVT.

The chain carries TRBV9 and TRBJ1-5, with no clear D. The V end lost 4 bases, the J end lost 4 bases, and 12 bases lay between the germline ends. The length of the CDR3 is 14 residues. Germline values: CDR1 SGDLS, CDR2 YYNGEE. DNA of the CDR3: TGTGCCAGCAGCTCGCCGGGAGCGAATCAGCCCCAGCATTTT. This translates into CASSSPGANQPQHF.

The chain employs TRBV5-6 and TRBJ1-3; tentative D call: TRBD1 (5 bases). The CDR3 sequence is 13 residues long. Germline CDR1 reads SGHDT; CDR2 reads YYEEEE. The V and J ends lost 0 bases and 5 bases respectively, with 6 bases between them. In DNA, the CDR3 is TGTGCCAGCAGCTTGGCAGGGAGAAACACCATATATTTT. Translation: CASSLAGRNTIYF.

The rearrangement uses TRBV6-5 and TRBJ1-2; a possible D gene is TRBD1 (6 bases). The CDR3 spans 14 residues. V lost 8 bases, J lost 3 bases, and 16 bases lay in between. Germline lookup yields CDR1 MNHEY and CDR2 SVGAGI. The DNA for the CDR3 is TGTGCCAGCCGCGTAGGGGGATCGGACTATGGCTACACCTTC. As protein: CASRVGGSDYGYTF.

The chain employs TRBV7-2 and TRBJ2-1, with 7 bases aligning to TRBD1. The CDR3 loop spans 15 amino acids. Losses at the gene ends were 5 bases for V and 3 bases for J; bases not matched to a gene: 7. The germline V gene encodes CDR1 SGHTA and CDR2 FQGNSA. CDR3 nucleotides: TGTGCCAGCAGCCATGACGGGACAGACTACAATGAGCAGTTCTTC. Residues: CASSHDGTDYNEQFF.

The chain couples TRBV12-3 or TRBV12-4 to TRBJ1-6; D not resolved. This CDR3 has 13 amino acids. V was clipped by 1 base and J by 12 bases, with 10 bases between them. The CDR3 protein is CASSLGTSRPLHF. Here the CDR3 DNA reads TGTGCCAGCAGTTTAGGCACCTCTAGACCCCTCCACTTT.

This chain uses TRBV4-2 with TRBJ1-1; no clear D. Trimming took off 0 bases at V and 5 bases at J, with 10 bases between the two ends. The germline CDR1 and CDR2 sequences are LGHNA and YNFKEQ. The CDR3 runs 14 residues. The CDR3 nucleotides are TGTGCCAGCAGCCAAGATCCAAGCGTGACTGAAGCTTTCTTT. Translation gives CASSQDPSVTEAFF.

The rearrangement links TRBV28 to TRBJ2-7; possibly TRBD1 for D (6 bases). Germline V CDR1 and CDR2: MDHEN, SYDVKM. This CDR3 is built from 12 residues. The V end was cut by 2 bases, the J end by 8 bases, with 10 bases between. CDR3 residues: CASSLPTGKQYF. Here the CDR3 DNA reads TGTGCCAGCAGTTTACCTACAGGGAAGCAGTACTTC.

This clone was counted once. The genes are TRBV21-1 and TRBJ2-5; the D segment call TRBD1 is taken from the table without a DNA check. TRBV21-1 is a documented pseudogene. The CDR3 extends over 17 amino acids. CDR3 sequence: CASSNWWAGKDQETQYF. For the CDR3, the DNA is TGTGCCAGCAGCAATTGGTGGGCAGGGAAGGATCAAGAGACCCAGTACTTC.

This chain uses TRBV16 with TRBJ1-6; D uncertain. The germline V gene has CDR1 KGHSY and CDR2 FQNENV. Trimming left V 0 bases short and J 0 bases short, with 9 bases between. This CDR3 contains 17 residues. In DNA, the CDR3 is TGTGCCAGCAGCCAATCGCCCTCCGGCTCCTATAATTCACCCCTCCACTTT. Protein: CASSQSPSGSYNSPLHF.

V and J are TRBV9 and TRBJ2-5; the D gene is possibly TRBD2 (7 bases). V was trimmed by 0 bases and J by 2 bases, leaving 14 bases between them. This CDR3 region has 16 residues. Looked up from germline, CDR1 is SGDLS and CDR2 is YYNGEE. CDR3 amino acids: CASSVGGGAGQETQYF. CDR3 coding DNA: TGTGCCAGCAGCGTAGGTGGGGGGGCCGGTCAAGAGACCCAGTACTTC.

V gene TRBV11-3 combines with J gene TRBJ2-7, with 7 nucleotides matching TRBD1. The germline V gene encodes CDR1 SGHNT and CDR2 YENEEA. This CDR3 is built from 13 residues. The trim removed 5 bases at V and 6 bases at J, leaving 7 bases unmatched. CDR3: CASSPGTASEQYF. In DNA form, the CDR3 reads TGTGCCAGCAGCCCCGGGACAGCATCCGAGCAGTACTTC.

This sequence joins TRBV6-1 and TRBJ2-3; 12 nucleotides agree with TRBD2. The germline CDR1 and CDR2 sequences are MNHNS and SASEGT. CDR3 length equals 15 residues. V lost 3 bases to trimming and J lost 5 bases; unmatched junction nucleotides: 3. The CDR3 is CASSDLAGGEDTQYF. In DNA, the CDR3 is TGTGCCAGCAGTGACCTAGCGGGGGGGGAAGATACGCAGTATTTT.

This chain connects TRBV25-1 to TRBJ2-5, with TRBD1 matching 9 bases. The J segment lost 5 bases and the V segment lost 5 bases, leaving 12 bases of the junction unmatched. This CDR3 is 16 amino acids long. Germline V gene data show CDR1 as MGHDK and CDR2 as SYGVNS. The CDR3 is CASSRGTGLRGETQYF. DNA of the CDR3: TGTGCCAGCAGTAGGGGGACAGGGCTAAGGGGGGAGACCCAGTACTTC.

This clone was seen only once. This sequence joins TRBV18 and TRBJ2-7; 9 nucleotides agree with TRBD2. The V and J ends lost 3 bases and 0 bases, in that order; junction bases with no gene match: 9. Germline values: CDR1 KGHSH, CDR2 LQKENI. This CDR3 has 17 amino acids. The CDR3 protein is CASSPDVAGVSSYEQYF. In nucleotides, the CDR3 is TGTGCCAGCTCACCGGATGTAGCGGGAGTGAGCTCCTACGAGCAGTACTTC.